This TCR beta chain is drawn from a study of T cell responses to AZD1222 COVID-19 vaccine. Some clones are missing from TCRdb's copy, which holds only in-frame ones; the method was immunoSEQ multiplex PCR. This sample has roughly 24,000 clones, with approximately 85% found just once. The CDR3 has 12 amino acids. Looked up from germline, CDR1 is LGHDT and CDR2 is YNNKEL (reference sequence). Trimming removed 1 base from V and 7 bases from J, with 4 bases in between. The sample consisted of peripheral blood, taken 28 days after the second AZD1222 dose. This chain uses TRBV3-1 (or the pseudogene TRBV3-2) with TRBJ1-4; unclear D gene. This TCR derives from an adult who received the AZD1222 COVID-19 vaccine. The CDR3 sequence: CASSQGTEKLFF. In nucleotides, the CDR3 is TGTGCCAGCAGCCAAGGGACTGAAAAACTGTTTTTT.